Listed below are T cell receptor beta chains from one sample, sequenced in a study of cytomegalovirus exposure and HLA in healthy donors. Assay used: immunoSEQ multiplex PCR; TCRdb lists only in-frame clones, some missing. Of approximately 160,000 clones listed, approximately 72% are singletons. What was sequenced was PBMCs. These receptors were taken from a man aged 45-60 years in good health and CMV-seronegative. Each CDR3 is given with its conserved first and last residue. D genes are given only for firm matches. The size field is filled for only some rows; it gives once, few, many or a size class.

v_gene: TRBV15; j_gene: TRBJ2-6; d_gene: -; abundance: few; CDR3aa: CATSRVPSNVLTF; CDR3nt: TGTGCCACCAGCAGAGTCCCCTCCAACGTCCTGACTTTC
v_gene: TRBV9; j_gene: TRBJ2-1; d_gene: -; abundance: few; CDR3aa: CASSVVTTNTNEQFF; CDR3nt: TGTGCCAGCAGCGTCGTGACTACGAATACCAATGAGCAGTTCTTC
v_gene: TRBV7-3; j_gene: TRBJ1-1; d_gene: TRBD1; abundance: few; CDR3aa: CASSQGTGGAGTEAFF; CDR3nt: TGTGCCAGCAGCCAAGGGACAGGGGGCGCGGGCACTGAAGCTTTCTTT
v_gene: TRBV19; j_gene: TRBJ2-1; d_gene: TRBD2; abundance: once; CDR3aa: CASSMGRDDEQFF; CDR3nt: TGTGCCAGTAGTATGGGGAGGGACGATGAGCAGTTCTTC
v_gene: TRBV7-9; j_gene: TRBJ2-7; d_gene: TRBD1; abundance: -; CDR3aa: CASSPGQGKQYF; CDR3nt: TGTGCCAGCAGCCCCGGACAGGGTAAGCAGTACTTC
v_gene: TRBV4-1; j_gene: TRBJ2-3; d_gene: -; abundance: -; CDR3aa: CASSQGWGPTDTQYF; CDR3nt: TGCGCCAGCAGCCAAGGTTGGGGGCCAACAGATACGCAGTATTTT
v_gene: TRBV5-6; j_gene: TRBJ2-3; d_gene: TRBD1; abundance: -; CDR3aa: CARRGDRVCSGTDTQYF; CDR3nt: TGTGCCAGACGGGGGGACAGGGTATGTAGTGGCACAGATACGCAGTATTTT
v_gene: TRBV7-2; j_gene: TRBJ1-3; d_gene: -; abundance: -; CDR3aa: CASSLGATGNTIYF; CDR3nt: TGTGCCAGCAGCTTGGGGGCAACTGGAAACACCATATATTTT
v_gene: TRBV5-4; j_gene: TRBJ2-3; d_gene: TRBD2; abundance: -; CDR3aa: CASSSGLAGGPEDTQYF; CDR3nt: TGTGCCAGCAGCTCGGGACTAGCGGGGGGGCCCGAAGATACGCAGTATTTT
v_gene: TRBV2; j_gene: TRBJ2-7; d_gene: TRBD1; abundance: -; CDR3aa: CASRMTGVYEQYF; CDR3nt: TGTGCCAGCAGGATGACAGGGGTCTACGAGCAGTACTTC
v_gene: TRBV7-2; j_gene: TRBJ2-4; d_gene: -; abundance: once; CDR3aa: CASSLGLAKNIQYF; CDR3nt: TGTGCCAGCAGCTTAGGTCTAGCCAAAAACATTCAGTACTTC
v_gene: TRBV4-1; j_gene: TRBJ1-1; d_gene: TRBD1; abundance: -; CDR3aa: CASSHSDREGTEAFF; CDR3nt: TGCGCCAGCAGCCATTCGGACAGGGAGGGGACTGAAGCTTTCTTT
v_gene: TRBV6-4; j_gene: TRBJ2-2; d_gene: -; abundance: few; CDR3aa: CASSQNTGELFF; CDR3nt: TGTGCCAGCAGTCAAAACACCGGGGAGCTGTTTTTT
v_gene: TRBV27; j_gene: TRBJ2-7; d_gene: TRBD2; abundance: -; CDR3aa: CASSRLAGGSSYEQYF; CDR3nt: TGTGCCAGCAGCCGACTAGCGGGGGGTAGCTCCTACGAGCAGTACTTC
v_gene: TRBV5-6; j_gene: TRBJ1-4; d_gene: TRBD1; abundance: -; CDR3aa: CASSFRTGATNEKLFF; CDR3nt: TGTGCCAGCAGCTTTAGGACAGGGGCAACTAATGAAAAACTGTTTTTT
v_gene: TRBV10-1; j_gene: TRBJ2-7; d_gene: TRBD1; abundance: -; CDR3aa: CASSSLQGNGEQYF; CDR3nt: TGCGCCAGCAGCTCACTACAGGGGAACGGCGAGCAGTACTTC
v_gene: TRBV7-3; j_gene: TRBJ2-3; d_gene: -; abundance: -; CDR3aa: CASSLEYTDTQYF; CDR3nt: TGTGCCAGCAGCTTGGAGTACACAGATACGCAGTATTTT
v_gene: TRBV5-6; j_gene: TRBJ1-2; d_gene: TRBD1; abundance: -; CDR3aa: CASSPDRNYGYTF; CDR3nt: TGTGCCAGCAGCCCGGACAGGAACTATGGCTACACCTTC
v_gene: TRBV6-1; j_gene: TRBJ1-3; d_gene: -; abundance: few; CDR3aa: CASSESVGRGPSGNTIYF; CDR3nt: TGTGCCAGCAGTGAAAGTGTCGGCAGGGGCCCTTCTGGAAACACCATATATTTT
v_gene: TRBV7-2; j_gene: TRBJ2-4; d_gene: TRBD1; abundance: -; CDR3aa: CASSFATGGENIQYF; CDR3nt: TGTGCCAGCAGCTTTGCCACAGGGGGCGAAAACATTCAGTACTTC
v_gene: TRBV5-1; j_gene: TRBJ2-5; d_gene: TRBD1; abundance: -; CDR3aa: CASSLYQGVQETQYF; CDR3nt: TGCGCCAGCAGCTTGTACCAGGGGGTCCAAGAGACCCAGTACTTC
v_gene: TRBV28; j_gene: TRBJ2-3; d_gene: TRBD2; abundance: -; CDR3aa: CASKKAGGRDTQYF; CDR3nt: TGTGCCAGCAAGAAGGCGGGGGGGCGGGATACGCAGTATTTT
v_gene: TRBV6-1; j_gene: TRBJ1-1; d_gene: -; abundance: -; CDR3aa: CASRPGVNTEAFF; CDR3nt: TGTGCCAGCAGGCCGGGAGTTAACACTGAAGCTTTCTTT
v_gene: TRBV11-2; j_gene: TRBJ2-3; d_gene: TRBD1; abundance: -; CDR3aa: CASSQTTGGRTDTQYF; CDR3nt: TGTGCCAGCAGCCAAACTACAGGGGGCAGGACAGATACGCAGTATTTT
v_gene: TRBV7-9; j_gene: TRBJ2-5; d_gene: -; abundance: few; CDR3aa: CASSFRTAKQETQYF; CDR3nt: TGTGCCAGCAGCTTTAGGACAGCGAAACAAGAGACCCAGTACTTC
v_gene: TRBV7-2; j_gene: TRBJ2-6; d_gene: -; abundance: once; CDR3aa: CASSSPYIPGANVLTF; CDR3nt: TGTGCCAGCAGCTCGCCTTACATCCCTGGGGCCAACGTCCTGACTTTC
v_gene: TRBV7-9; j_gene: TRBJ1-1; d_gene: TRBD1; abundance: -; CDR3aa: CASSPDRESTEAFF; CDR3nt: TGTGCCAGCAGTCCCGACAGGGAGAGCACTGAAGCTTTCTTT
v_gene: TRBV7-8; j_gene: TRBJ1-5; d_gene: TRBD1; abundance: -; CDR3aa: CASSYGGTDSNQPQHF; CDR3nt: TGTGCCAGCAGCTATGGAGGGACAGATAGCAATCAGCCCCAGCATTTT
v_gene: TRBV28; j_gene: TRBJ1-2; d_gene: -; abundance: -; CDR3aa: CASRVRGSYGYTF; CDR3nt: TGTGCCAGCAGGGTGCGGGGGTCCTATGGCTACACCTTC
v_gene: TRBV6-6; j_gene: TRBJ1-1; d_gene: TRBD1; abundance: few; CDR3aa: CASSYPTGRMNTEAFF; CDR3nt: TGTGCCAGCAGTTACCCGACAGGGCGTATGAACACTGAAGCTTTCTTT
v_gene: TRBV29-1; j_gene: TRBJ2-1; d_gene: -; abundance: -; CDR3aa: CSPSTGPYNEQFF; CDR3nt: TGCAGCCCGTCGACAGGACCCTACAATGAGCAGTTCTTC
v_gene: TRBV19; j_gene: TRBJ2-7; d_gene: TRBD1; abundance: -; CDR3aa: CASSATGTYEQYF; CDR3nt: TGTGCCAGTAGTGCGACAGGGACATACGAGCAGTACTTC
v_gene: TRBV5-1; j_gene: TRBJ2-3; d_gene: -; abundance: -; CDR3aa: CASSLGQTSTDTQYF; CDR3nt: TGCGCCAGCAGCTTGGGGCAGACAAGCACAGATACGCAGTATTTT
v_gene: TRBV5-4; j_gene: TRBJ2-7; d_gene: -; abundance: -; CDR3aa: CASSSDLNSYEQYF; CDR3nt: TGTGCCAGCAGCTCGGACTTGAATTCCTACGAGCAGTACTTC
v_gene: TRBV6-1; j_gene: TRBJ2-3; d_gene: TRBD1; abundance: -; CDR3aa: CASSEMAGGRTDTQYF; CDR3nt: TGTGCCAGCAGTGAAATGGCAGGGGGCCGCACAGATACGCAGTATTTT
v_gene: TRBV5-8; j_gene: TRBJ1-1; d_gene: -; abundance: -; CDR3aa: CASSENRASGNTEAFF; CDR3nt: TGTGCCAGCAGCGAGAACAGGGCAAGTGGGAACACTGAAGCTTTCTTT
v_gene: TRBV5-8; j_gene: TRBJ1-1; d_gene: -; abundance: -; CDR3aa: CASSLQQVGNTEAFF; CDR3nt: TGTGCCAGCAGCTTGCAACAGGTTGGGAACACTGAAGCTTTCTTT
v_gene: TRBV29-1; j_gene: TRBJ2-3; d_gene: TRBD2; abundance: once; CDR3aa: CSVGGVASGGSTDTQYF; CDR3nt: TGCAGCGTCGGAGGTGTTGCTAGCGGGGGGAGCACAGATACGCAGTATTTT
v_gene: TRBV20-1; j_gene: TRBJ2-1; d_gene: -; abundance: -; CDR3aa: CSASYAFGQFF; CDR3nt: TGCAGTGCTAGTTATGCGTTTGGGCAGTTCTTC
v_gene: TRBV28; j_gene: TRBJ1-2; d_gene: TRBD1; abundance: -; CDR3aa: CASSPGTGNYGYTF; CDR3nt: TGTGCCAGCTCCCCGGGGACAGGGAACTATGGCTACACCTTC
v_gene: TRBV6-6; j_gene: TRBJ1-4; d_gene: -; abundance: few; CDR3aa: CASSTTRGKLFF; CDR3nt: TGTGCCAGCAGCACCACCCGGGGAAAACTGTTTTTT
v_gene: TRBV14; j_gene: TRBJ2-7; d_gene: -; abundance: -; CDR3aa: CASSPQGYEQYF; CDR3nt: TGTGCCAGCAGCCCCCAGGGTTACGAGCAGTACTTC
v_gene: TRBV5-8; j_gene: TRBJ1-2; d_gene: -; abundance: once; CDR3aa: CASSHPPGGGHGYTF; CDR3nt: TGTGCCAGCAGCCACCCGCCCGGGGGTGGGCATGGCTACACCTTC
v_gene: TRBV5-1; j_gene: TRBJ2-5; d_gene: -; abundance: -; CDR3aa: CASSLVSSGGQETQYF; CDR3nt: TGCGCCAGCAGCTTGGTGAGTAGCGGCGGACAAGAGACCCAGTACTTC
v_gene: TRBV5-1; j_gene: TRBJ2-5; d_gene: TRBD1; abundance: -; CDR3aa: CASSSGQYQETQYF; CDR3nt: TGCGCCAGCAGCTCGGGACAGTACCAAGAGACCCAGTACTTC
v_gene: TRBV13; j_gene: TRBJ2-2; d_gene: -; abundance: -; CDR3aa: CASSFLTGMTGELFF; CDR3nt: TGTGCCAGCAGCTTTCTCACAGGGATGACCGGGGAGCTGTTTTTT
v_gene: TRBV5-1; j_gene: TRBJ1-3; d_gene: -; abundance: -; CDR3aa: CASSGPGGSGNTIYF; CDR3nt: TGCGCCAGCAGCGGACCGGGGGGCTCTGGAAACACCATATATTTT
v_gene: TRBV14; j_gene: TRBJ1-2; d_gene: -; abundance: -; CDR3aa: CASSPQGDFGEHGYTF; CDR3nt: TGTGCCAGCAGCCCCCAAGGGGACTTTGGAGAACATGGCTACACCTTC
v_gene: TRBV4-3; j_gene: TRBJ2-3; d_gene: -; abundance: few; CDR3aa: CASSSGRGQGDTQYF; CDR3nt: TGCGCCAGCAGCTCAGGGCGGGGGCAGGGAGATACGCAGTATTTT
v_gene: TRBV18; j_gene: TRBJ1-5; d_gene: TRBD1; abundance: few; CDR3aa: CASSPTGGLGSNQPQHF; CDR3nt: TGTGCCAGCTCACCGACAGGGGGCCTTGGAAGCAATCAGCCCCAGCATTTT
v_gene: TRBV27; j_gene: TRBJ2-3; d_gene: -; abundance: -; CDR3aa: CASSWLGRTDTQYF; CDR3nt: TGTGCCAGCAGTTGGCTGGGCCGCACAGATACGCAGTATTTT
v_gene: TRBV28; j_gene: TRBJ2-3; d_gene: TRBD2; abundance: -; CDR3aa: CASSFGGGATDTQYF; CDR3nt: TGTGCCAGCAGTTTTGGCGGGGGGGCCACAGATACGCAGTATTTT
v_gene: TRBV6-5; j_gene: TRBJ2-7; d_gene: -; abundance: -; CDR3aa: CASSYSGHEQYF; CDR3nt: TGTGCCAGCAGTTACTCTGGGCACGAGCAGTACTTC
v_gene: TRBV6-5; j_gene: TRBJ1-1; d_gene: -; abundance: -; CDR3aa: CASSYERGGEAFF; CDR3nt: TGTGCCAGCAGTTACGAACGGGGAGGCGAAGCTTTCTTT
v_gene: TRBV4-2; j_gene: TRBJ2-5; d_gene: TRBD2; abundance: -; CDR3aa: CASSQDRISGETQYF; CDR3nt: TGTGCCAGCAGCCAAGATCGGATTAGCGGGGAGACCCAGTACTTC
v_gene: TRBV5-4; j_gene: TRBJ1-2; d_gene: TRBD1; abundance: -; CDR3aa: CASSPSGQGTIYGYTF; CDR3nt: TGTGCCAGCAGCCCCTCAGGACAGGGGACCATCTATGGCTACACCTTC
v_gene: TRBV27; j_gene: TRBJ2-5; d_gene: -; abundance: -; CDR3aa: CASSSPPGGQETQYF; CDR3nt: TGTGCCAGCAGTTCCCCACCCGGGGGCCAAGAGACCCAGTACTTC
v_gene: TRBV7-9; j_gene: TRBJ1-2; d_gene: TRBD1; abundance: -; CDR3aa: CASSLAKGTGTNYGYTF; CDR3nt: TGTGCCAGCAGCTTAGCTAAGGGGACAGGCACTAACTATGGCTACACCTTC